A selection of T cell receptor beta chains follows, all from one sample in a study of T cells in Graves' hyperthyroidism and ophthalmopathy. TCRdb re-derived calls from the multiplex PCR reads in MiXCR, one entry per CDR3 protein. The table lists some 340,000 distinct CDR3 sequences, about 13% of them singletons. Sequencing used blood. These receptors all stem from a woman between 40 and 50 years old with Graves' ophthalmopathy. CDR3s include the opening cysteine and the closing phenylalanine or tryptophan. The D gene is left open where the match is weak. Clone size is given for some rows only: seen once, a few or many times, or a class if the clone is expanded.

abundance,v_gene,j_gene,d_gene,CDR3nt,CDR3aa
many,TRBV2,TRBJ1-5,NA,TGTGCCAGCAAGGGTTTGGGGGGCGGTCAGCCCCAGCATTTT,CASKGLGGGQPQHF
NA,TRBV9,TRBJ2-1,NA,TGTGCCAGCGGGCTGTCCAGGGCAGATAACTACAATGAGCAGTTCTTC,CASGLSRADNYNEQFF
many,TRBV12-3/TRBV12-4,TRBJ2-7,TRBD1,TGTGCCAGCAGGAGACGGACAGGGGGCTGGGACGAGCAGTACTTC,CASRRRTGGWDEQYF
many,TRBV6-1,TRBJ1-1,TRBD1,TGTGCCAGCCTACGGGACAGGGTCTTCGGTGAAGCTTTCTTT,CASLRDRVFGEAFF
NA,TRBV20-1,TRBJ2-1,TRBD2,TGCAGTGCTAGAATAAGCGGGGGGAGAAACAATGAGCAGTTCTTC,CSARISGGRNNEQFF
NA,TRBV2,TRBJ1-2,NA,TGTGCCAGCATCTTCTCAGGCCGGGCCTCAGGGGGCTACACCTTC,CASIFSGRASGGYTF
many,TRBV3-1,TRBJ2-5,NA,TGTGCCAGCAGCCATGTAAAGGAGACCCAGTACTTC,CASSHVKETQYF
NA,TRBV30,TRBJ1-4,NA,TGTGCCTGGAGTGTAGTTAGGGAAAAACTGTTTTTT,CAWSVVREKLFF
NA,TRBV3-1,TRBJ2-1,TRBD1,TGTGCCAGCAGCCAACTGGACAGGGGGTCCTACAATGAGCAGTTCTTC,CASSQLDRGSYNEQFF
NA,TRBV5-1,TRBJ1-4,NA,TGCGCCAGCGGACTGGGGGCTAGGAGTGAAAAACTGTTTTTT,CASGLGARSEKLFF
many,TRBV2,TRBJ2-1,TRBD2,TGTGCCAGCAGGGTAGGGGGCGGGGGGGCAGATGAGCAGTTCTTC,CASRVGGGGADEQFF
few,TRBV11-3,TRBJ2-1,TRBD1,TGTGCCAGCAGCTTAAAGGGGGCGAATGAGCAGTTCTTC,CASSLKGANEQFF
NA,TRBV20-1,TRBJ2-1,TRBD2,TGCAGTGCTAGGGGACGGACTAGCGGGGCGTCCTACAATGAGCAGTTCTTC,CSARGRTSGASYNEQFF
NA,TRBV3-1,TRBJ1-4,NA,TGTGCCAGCAGCGACCTTCTTACAGCGGGGGGAAAACTGTTTTTT,CASSDLLTAGGKLFF
many,TRBV10-1,TRBJ2-2,NA,TGCGCCAGCAGTGATTCCCGTCGGGACACCGGGGAGCTGTTTTTT,CASSDSRRDTGELFF
few,TRBV6-1,TRBJ1-2,TRBD1,TGTGCCAGCAGTTATCCTCGGGACAGGGGGCGAGGCTATGGCTACACCTTC,CASSYPRDRGRGYGYTF
few,TRBV6-1,TRBJ2-6,NA,TGTGCCAGCAGTGAAGCGCTGGCTGGGGCCAACGTCCTGACTTTC,CASSEALAGANVLTF
NA,TRBV4-1,TRBJ2-7,NA,TGCGCCAGCAGCCCGACTACTAACTTATACTACGAGCAGTACTTC,CASSPTTNLYYEQYF
many,TRBV27,TRBJ1-1,NA,TGTGCCAGCAGTTTATCGGGCAGGGTAACTGAAGCTTTCTTT,CASSLSGRVTEAFF
NA,TRBV4-1,TRBJ2-3,TRBD2,TGCGCCAGCAGCCAACCTACCGGGACTACTTATACGCAGTATTTT,CASSQPTGTTYTQYF
many,TRBV2,TRBJ2-1,NA,TGTGCCAGCAGTGTGAGCGGGCCCACCTACAATGAGCAGTTCTTC,CASSVSGPTYNEQFF
many,TRBV28,TRBJ2-7,TRBD1,TGTGCCAGCAGCAGAGGGGACAGAGGCTACGAGCAGTACTTC,CASSRGDRGYEQYF
NA,TRBV27,TRBJ1-5,TRBD1,TGTGCCAGCAGTTCGTCAGGGGGCGGGCAGCCCCAGCATTTT,CASSSSGGGQPQHF
many,TRBV12-3/TRBV12-4,TRBJ2-5,NA,TGTGCCAGCAGTCCTTCGACGGGACGGGAGACCCAGTACTTC,CASSPSTGRETQYF
few,TRBV9,TRBJ1-2,NA,TGTGCCAGCAGCGTTTCCGGTAGCTATGGCTACACCTTC,CASSVSGSYGYTF
few,TRBV7-9,TRBJ2-3,NA,TGTGCCAGCAGCTCTGGCGTGGTGGACACAGATACGCAGTATTTT,CASSSGVVDTDTQYF
many,TRBV2,TRBJ2-1,NA,TGTGCCAGCAGTGTTCTAAATGAGCAGTTCTTC,CASSVLNEQFF
many,TRBV2,TRBJ1-6,TRBD1,TGTGCCAGCAGCGGGACAGGGGGAGGTTCACCCCTCCACTTT,CASSGTGGGSPLHF
NA,TRBV19,TRBJ1-4,NA,TGTGCCAGTACCCACCTGGGCAGCGTGAATGAAAAACTGTTTTTT,CASTHLGSVNEKLFF
many,TRBV11-2,TRBJ2-5,TRBD1,TGTGCCAGCAGCTTAAATCCAGGGGGCGGAGAGACCCAGTACTTC,CASSLNPGGGETQYF
NA,TRBV27,TRBJ1-4,TRBD1,TGTGCCAGCAGTACCTGGACAGGGGAAAAACTGTTTTTT,CASSTWTGEKLFF
NA,TRBV28,TRBJ2-1,TRBD2,TGTGCCAGTGCGACTAGCGGGAACCCTGGAAGTGAGCAGTTCTTC,CASATSGNPGSEQFF
many,TRBV3-1,TRBJ2-3,TRBD1,TGTGCCAGCAGCCAAGTCGACAGGGGAGATACGCAGTATTTT,CASSQVDRGDTQYF
many,TRBV28,TRBJ2-1,TRBD2,TGTGCCAGCAGTTTATTTCTCCTAGCGGGGAACAATGAGCAGTTCTTC,CASSLFLLAGNNEQFF
many,TRBV3-1,TRBJ2-7,NA,TGTGCCAGCAGCCAGAGAACGGCCGAGCAGTACTTC,CASSQRTAEQYF
many,TRBV12-3/TRBV12-4,TRBJ1-6,NA,TGTGCCAGCAGGAGAATGCCCGGGGACAATTCACCCCTCCACTTT,CASRRMPGDNSPLHF
NA,TRBV18,TRBJ2-5,NA,TGTGCCAGCTCTCAGACGGAAGAGACCCAGTACTTC,CASSQTEETQYF
few,TRBV4-2,TRBJ1-2,TRBD1,TGTGCCAGCAGCCAAGATCAGACAGGGGGCGGGAGTGGCTACACCTTC,CASSQDQTGGGSGYTF
many,TRBV28,TRBJ2-1,TRBD2,TGTGCCAGCAGCGGGGGGACTAGCGGATACAATGAGCAGTTCTTC,CASSGGTSGYNEQFF
NA,TRBV5-1,TRBJ2-1,TRBD2,TGCGCCAGCAGCCTGACTAGCGGACTCTACAATGAGCAGTTCTTC,CASSLTSGLYNEQFF